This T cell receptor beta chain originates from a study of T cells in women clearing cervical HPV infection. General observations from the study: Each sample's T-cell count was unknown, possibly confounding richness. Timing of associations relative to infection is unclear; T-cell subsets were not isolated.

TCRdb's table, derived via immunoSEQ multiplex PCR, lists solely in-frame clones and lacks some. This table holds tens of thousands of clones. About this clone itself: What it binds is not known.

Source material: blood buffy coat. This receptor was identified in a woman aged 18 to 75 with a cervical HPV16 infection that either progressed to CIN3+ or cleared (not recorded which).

The CDR3 spells CSAPRPRGITDTQYF. The sequenced part of the CDR3 DNA is TGCAGTGCTCCCAGACCTAGGGGGATCACAGATACG. The J gene is TRBJ2-3, the V gene TRBV20-1; a possible D gene is TRBD1 (6 bases). The CDR3 extends 3 residues past the end of the read, so its final part is completed from the germline J gene. In germline, CDR1 is DFQATT, CDR2 SNEGSKA (reference sequence). This CDR3 region has 15 residues. The germline V and J ends were trimmed by 5 bases and 2 bases, with 17 bases remaining between them.